The 25 T cell receptor beta chains given below trace back to one sample, sequenced in a study of shared clonotypes between healthy human individuals. The naive CD8 fraction comprised CD45RO-negative cells positively selected for CCR7 and excluded terminally differentiated effector memory CD45RA+ cells. Profiling relied on immunoSEQ multiplex PCR, and the TCRdb table lists in-frame clones only, not all of them. The data hold about 1.9 million clones, with just under 95% observed a single time. Input material: naive CD8+ T cells from PBMCs. All receptors derive from a man between 18 and 35 years old in good health. Some clones in this sample may be carry-over from other donors' samples.

This chain connects TRBV14 to TRBJ2-7; D is ambiguous. The germline gives CDR1 SGHDN, CDR2 FVKESK. The CDR3 runs to 14 residues. Trimming left V 0 bases short and J 4 bases short, with 10 bases between. This chain's CDR3 is CASSQDSGRYEQYF. CDR3 in DNA: TGTGCCAGCAGCCAAGATTCGGGCCGTTACGAGCAGTACTTC.

The rearrangement links TRBV27 to TRBJ1-5; tentative D call: TRBD1 (5 bases). CDR3 size: 16 residues. The germline V and J ends were trimmed by 7 bases and 4 bases, with 20 bases remaining between them. Germline CDR1 and CDR2: MNHEY and SMNVEV (reference sequence). CDR3 amino acids: CASTRNWAGPNQPQHF. The CDR3 DNA follows: TGTGCCAGCACACGCAACTGGGCAGGGCCTAATCAGCCCCAGCATTTT.

This clone was seen once. The CDR3 DNA reads as TGTGCCAGCAGCTTCTTCCTAAGACTAGCGGGGGTGAACACCGGGGAGCTGTTTTTT. Translated, it gives CASSFFLRLAGVNTGELFF. The chain uses TRBV13 and TRBJ2-2; TRBD2 agrees at 12 bases. Germline-derived CDR1 and CDR2 are PRHDT and FYEKMQ (reference sequence). With V trimmed by 3 bases and J by 1 base, 9 bases remained unmatched. CDR3 length: 19 amino acids.

The chain employs TRBV9 and TRBJ2-1; D is perhaps TRBD2 (6 bases). The germline gives CDR1 SGDLS, CDR2 YYNGEE. The CDR3 has 13 residues. The germline V and J ends were trimmed by 4 bases and 7 bases, with 12 bases remaining between them. This CDR3 is CASSPFRGNEQFF. Here the CDR3 DNA reads TGTGCCAGCAGCCCCTTTCGGGGGAATGAGCAGTTCTTC.

The chain links TRBV4-1 to TRBJ2-7; D is perhaps TRBD2 (6 bases). CDR1 is MGHRA and CDR2 is YSYEKL in the germline V gene. The CDR3 is 17 residues long. V lost 0 bases, J lost 7 bases, and 22 bases lay in between. The CDR3 region is CASSQEGRLVPPREQYF. Written as DNA, the CDR3 is TGCGCCAGCAGCCAAGAGGGGAGACTAGTACCTCCGAGGGAGCAGTACTTC.

The rearrangement links TRBV5-1 to TRBJ1-3; 7 positions agree with TRBD1. Germline loops: CDR1 SGHRS, CDR2 YFSETQ. The CDR3 totals 18 residues. After removal of 2 bases from V and 0 bases from J, the junction contained 11 bases not matched to a gene. CDR3 sequence (DNA): TGCGCCAGCAGCTTTTTCCCGGACAGGTCCTACTCTGGAAACACCATATATTTT. Its translation: CASSFFPDRSYSGNTIYF.

J is TRBJ1-5 and V is TRBV9, with 8 bases identical to TRBD1. In germline, CDR1 is SGDLS, CDR2 YYNGEE. The CDR3 has 15 amino acids. V was clipped by 3 bases and J by 5 bases; unmatched bases: 7. Written as DNA, the CDR3 is TGTGCCAGCAGCGCAGGGGGCGCGACGGATCAGCCCCAGCATTTT. Translated: CASSAGGATDQPQHF.

The chain couples TRBV9 to TRBJ1-1, with D perhaps matching TRBD1 (5 bases). There are 16 residues in the CDR3. V lost 0 bases to trimming and J lost 1 base, with 13 bases between them. The germline gives CDR1 SGDLS, CDR2 YYNGEE. The CDR3 reads CASSVGDGRANTEAFF. In DNA, the CDR3 is TGTGCCAGCAGCGTAGGGGACGGAAGGGCGAACACTGAAGCTTTCTTT.

The chain has TRBV7-8 and TRBJ2-1, with 11 bases fitting TRBD2. CDR3 length: 18 amino acids. CDR1 is SGHVS, CDR2 FQNEAQ, per germline. V trimming: 3 bases; J trimming: 3 bases; junction bases outside the gene matches: 10. The CDR3 spells CASSLATSGTPDYNEQFF. The CDR3 coding sequence is TGTGCCAGCAGCTTGGCGACTAGCGGGACGCCAGACTACAATGAGCAGTTCTTC.

The chain is built from TRBV10-3 and TRBJ2-2; 9 bases line up with TRBD2. V lost 4 bases to trimming and J lost 6 bases; unmatched junction nucleotides: 9. CDR3 size: 16 residues. CDR1 and CDR2 (germline): ENHRY, SYGVKD. For the CDR3, the DNA is TGTGCCATCAGTGGGCGGTTAGCGGGAGCTCCCGGGGAGCTGTTTTTT. Translating gives CAISGRLAGAPGELFF.

The V gene is TRBV28, the J gene TRBJ2-7; D not resolved. This CDR3 spans 14 amino acids. The V gene's germline CDR1 is MDHEN and CDR2 SYDVKM. The V and J ends lost 5 bases and 5 bases respectively, with 16 bases between them. The CDR3 here is CASSPLGLTDEQYF. For the CDR3, the DNA is TGTGCCAGCAGTCCCCTAGGGCTCACCGACGAGCAGTACTTC. The full variable domain, rest sourced from reference TRBV28 and TRBJ2-7, is DVKVTQSSRYLVKRTGEKVFLECVQDMDHENMFWYRQDPGLGLRLIYFSYDVKMKEKGDIPEGYSVSREKKERFSLILESASTNQTSMYLCASSPLGLTDEQYFGPGTRLTVT.

On this clone itself: Other DNA sequences of this sample code for an identical CDR3. V usage is TRBV27 and J usage is TRBJ2-1; TRBD2 is a possible D gene (7 bases). CDR3 length equals 12 residues. Germline V CDR1 and CDR2: MNHEY, SMNVEV (reference sequence). Trimming shortened V by 2 bases and J by 10 bases, and 9 bases separated the two germline ends. The CDR3, as DNA: TGTGCCAGCAGTTTAAGGGGGGGGGAGCAGTTCTTC. Translation: CASSLRGGEQFF.

This clone was seen only once. The chain employs TRBV28 and TRBJ1-5; D is perhaps TRBD1 (6 bases). This CDR3 region has 13 residues. Germline CDR1 is MDHEN and CDR2 is SYDVKM. The V end lost 8 bases, the J end lost 3 bases, and 11 bases lay between the germline ends. CDR3 coding DNA: TGTGCCAGCCAACAGGGCCTCAATCAGCCCCAGCATTTT. It yields the protein CASQQGLNQPQHF. Variable domain in full (rest from reference TRBV28 and TRBJ1-5): DVKVTQSSRYLVKRTGEKVFLECVQDMDHENMFWYRQDPGLGLRLIYFSYDVKMKEKGDIPEGYSVSREKKERFSLILESASTNQTSMYLCASQQGLNQPQHFGDGTRLSIL.

Comment on this clone: The same CDR3 also results from other DNA sequences found in this sample. The chain joins TRBV4-1 to TRBJ2-2, with a tentative D call TRBD1 (6 bases). Trimming cost V 4 bases and J 5 bases, with 14 bases left between them. Looked up from germline, CDR1 is MGHRA and CDR2 is YSYEKL. The CDR3 covers 15 residues. Here the CDR3 reads CASSPSGRGTGELFF. The CDR3 nucleotides read TGCGCCAGCAGCCCAAGCGGAAGGGGGACCGGGGAGCTGTTTTTT.

V usage is TRBV7-9 and J usage is TRBJ1-2, with unresolved D. In germline, CDR1 is SEHNR, CDR2 FQNEAQ (reference sequence). The ends were cut back, 8 bases at V and 8 bases at J, with 15 bases in the middle. The CDR3 contains 12 residues. CDR3: CASLVVAGGYTF. CDR3 in DNA: TGTGCCAGCCTCGTGGTCGCGGGAGGCTACACCTTC.

The rearrangement uses TRBV5-1 and TRBJ1-2; weak D call: TRBD1 (5 bases). The CDR3 has 14 residues. CDR1 and CDR2 from the germline V gene are SGHRS and YFSETQ. V was cut by 0 bases and J by 3 bases, with 9 bases left in between. For the CDR3, the DNA is TGCGCCAGCAGCTTGGAGGAGGGGTACTATGGCTACACCTTC. Translated: CASSLEEGYYGYTF.

Details on this clone: Distinct nucleotide sequences in the sample also encode this CDR3. The chain couples TRBV7-9 to TRBJ1-5, with D uncertain. Between the trimmed V and J ends, which lost 5 bases and 5 bases, there was a span of 7 bases. This CDR3 is 12 amino acids long. CDR1 and CDR2 from the germline V gene are SEHNR and FQNEAQ (reference sequence). DNA for the CDR3: TGTGCCAGCAGCCCCGGTGATCAGCCCCAGCATTTT. Translation gives CASSPGDQPQHF.

The V call is TRBV28, the J call TRBJ2-3; TRBD2 agrees at 8 bases. The germline gives CDR1 MDHEN, CDR2 SYDVKM. The CDR3 totals 13 residues. The junction had 5 bases not matched to a gene; V was cut back by 5 bases and J by 7 bases. The CDR3 here is CASSTAGGYTQYF. CDR3 nucleotides: TGTGCCAGCAGTACGGCGGGGGGCTATACGCAGTATTTT.

V gene TRBV15 combines with J gene TRBJ2-1; 7 bases map to TRBD1. The CDR3 spans 17 residues. V lost 3 bases and J lost 3; bases outside the gene matches: 11. From germline, CDR1 is LNHNV and CDR2 YYDKDF (reference sequence). The CDR3, as DNA: TGTGCCACCAGCAGTCGAAGCTCAGGGGGTCTCTACAATGAGCAGTTCTTC. As protein: CATSSRSSGGLYNEQFF.

V is TRBV5-6 and J is TRBJ2-7; D not resolved. Per the germline V gene, CDR1 is SGHDT and CDR2 is YYEEEE. The CDR3 is made up of 11 amino acids. V lost 1 base, J lost 5 bases, and 4 bases lay in between. As DNA, the CDR3 is TGTGCCAGCAGCTTGTTTCACGAGCAGTACTTC. It translates to CASSLFHEQYF.

The chain recombines TRBV7-9 with TRBJ2-5; 7 bases are a match to TRBD2. In germline, CDR1 is SEHNR, CDR2 FQNEAQ (reference sequence). The CDR3 is made up of 16 amino acids. The trim removed 2 bases at V and 9 bases at J, leaving 15 bases unmatched. The CDR3 here is CASSLLASGLAGAQYF. The DNA for the CDR3 is TGTGCCAGCAGCTTATTGGCTAGCGGTCTGGCGGGGGCCCAGTACTTC.

This rearrangement joins TRBV4-1 to TRBJ2-3; D unresolved. CDR1 MGHRA and CDR2 YSYEKL come from the germline V gene. Trimming left V 4 bases short and J 0 bases short, with 20 bases between. The CDR3 is 18 residues long. The CDR3 DNA sequence: TGCGCCAGCAGCCCAGTAGGTGGCTCCCGAGGAAGCACAGATACGCAGTATTTT. This translates into CASSPVGGSRGSTDTQYF.

This rearrangement joins TRBV27 to TRBJ2-1; possibly TRBD1 or TRBD2 for D (5 bases each). V lost 2 bases, J lost 12 bases, and 14 bases lay in between. CDR1 and CDR2 (germline): MNHEY, SMNVEV (reference sequence). The CDR3 is 13 residues long. As DNA, the CDR3 is TGTGCCAGCAGTTTAGCCTCAGGGACCGGGCAGTTCTTC. Translating gives CASSLASGTGQFF.

The J gene is TRBJ2-7, the V gene TRBV9; TRBD1 matches at 7 bases. This CDR3 contains 14 residues. Trimming at V came to 0 bases and at J to 3 bases, leaving 3 bases not matched to a gene. Germline CDR1 is SGDLS and CDR2 is YYNGEE. CDR3 amino acids: CASSVVDRDYEQYF. CDR3 DNA sequence: TGTGCCAGCAGCGTAGTTGACAGGGACTACGAGCAGTACTTC.

The table lists this clone with a count of one. The V gene is TRBV10-1, the J gene TRBJ2-7; D not certain. V dropped 2 bases and J dropped 6 bases, with 11 bases sitting between them. Germline V lookup: CDR1 WNHNN, CDR2 SYGVQD (reference sequence). The CDR3 covers 13 residues. This chain's CDR3 is CASSERLALEQYF. CDR3 coding DNA: TGCGCCAGCAGTGAGCGGTTGGCGCTCGAGCAGTACTTC.